This T cell receptor (beta chain) was recorded in a study of T-cell reconstitution after alpha-beta-depleted transplantation in children listed by TCRdb under 2016. Study-level background: Using TCR repertoire profiling, the study followed T-cell immune reconstitution in a quantitative way in children after TCRalphabeta/CD19-depleted allogeneic hematopoietic cell transplantation.

CDR1 and CDR2 are read off the germline V gene as SQVTM and ANQGSEA. The germline V end is reduced by 4 bases and the J end by 5 bases; junction bases left unmatched: 13. From the cysteine through the phenylalanine, the CDR3 covers 15 amino acids. Only the CDR3 portion is preserved as DNA: 45 bases, with reading frame beginning at the first base. In its sample, this clonotype was seen many times. Its antigen is unknown. Nothing much larger sits one base from this clone, and base qualities are not available. Receptor amplification or capture employed PCR. Sequencing instrument: Illumina HiSeq 2500. Molecular barcoding was employed in the preparation of TCR libraries, with unique molecular identifiers being used to normalize TCRbeta repertoire quantification. TCRdb reworked the public reads: Q25 trimming with fastp, MiXCR clone assembly, productive beta chains retained. Each record represents a unique CDR3 protein, reported with the most common genes and DNA among its rows. This sample holds some 600,000 distinct CDR3 sequences; around a sixth were observed only once. The ten top clones hold approximately 1% of the sample.

The sequences come from PBMCs from the stem cell graft donor, collected from the stem cell graft. The receptor chain draws on TRBV29-1 and TRBJ2-5, and 7 junctional nucleotides match TRBD2. This clonotype originated in a human donor who donated a stem cell graft to a child with acute myeloid leukemia. The CDR3 protein sequence reads: CSVGGLRGTRETQYF. The DNA is TGCAGCGTTGGAGGTCTGCGGGGGACGCGGGAGACCCAGTACTTC.